This T cell receptor (beta chain) was sequenced in a study of blood T cell repertoires in COVID-19. As for the study in general: Acute-phase and convalescent COVID-19 samples originated in the United States, Italy and Spain. T cells, B-cell-depleted T cells, or PBMCs supplied cDNA or gDNA.

Recruitment covered about two dozen US areas and drew participants whose ages spanned roughly 18 to 89 years. Each participant's cohort was designated according to participant-reported clinical history. Germline V lookup: CDR1 SGHNT, CDR2 YYREEE (reference sequence). Trimming stripped 3 bases from V and 4 bases from J, with 8 bases between. CDR3 size: 13 residues. Profiled with immunoSEQ multiplex PCR; TCRdb holds only in-frame clones, not every one. In the table there are roughly 320,000 clones, about nine tenths of which are singletons. The chain joins TRBV5-4 to TRBJ1-5; D remains ambiguous. The specimen sequenced was PBMCs or T cells enriched from blood (not recorded which). The origin of this receptor is a man in his thirties or forties who had recovered from COVID-19. CDR3 protein: CASSYGGNQPQHF. The CDR3 DNA reads as TGTGCCAGCAGCTATGGAGGGAATCAGCCCCAGCATTTT.